This TCR beta chain was identified in a study of Graves' ophthalmopathy and Graves' hyperthyroidism. About the study: Peripheral blood collection took place at initial diagnosis, before any treatment. Findings and caveats of the study: Cross-validated, the 13-signature model showed 87.88%/81.08% sensitivity/specificity, and 80%/75% in the test set.

Amplification of the TCR beta CDR3 regions used RNA transcripts (as template). Scientists carried out first-round RT-PCR using HTBI primers and then a second-round multiplex PCR. Each CDR3 protein gets one entry after TCRdb re-called the multiplex PCR reads with MiXCR. The sample lists hundreds of thousands of distinct CDR3 sequences, 21% seen once, with approximately 3% in the top ten. The germline V gene has CDR1 DFQATT and CDR2 SNEGSKA (reference sequence). This CDR3 region has 16 residues. The ends lost 0 bases at V and 4 bases at J; junction bases unmatched: 12. Points on this clonotype: The antigen is undetermined.

The authors defined stable hyperthyroidism as no ophthalmopathy within 18 months of follow-up. Among the exclusions were patients with other autoimmune diseases, uncontrolled infections, pregnancy or lactation. The sequence was collected from a woman between 18 and 29 years old with stable Graves' hyperthyroidism. Sequenced: peripheral blood. V is TRBV20-1 and J is TRBJ2-7; TRBD2 matches 7 bases. Here the CDR3 DNA reads TGCAGTGCTAGAGACCGTTGGGGGAGGGGAGGGTACGAGCAGTACTTC. Translation: CSARDRWGRGGYEQYF.